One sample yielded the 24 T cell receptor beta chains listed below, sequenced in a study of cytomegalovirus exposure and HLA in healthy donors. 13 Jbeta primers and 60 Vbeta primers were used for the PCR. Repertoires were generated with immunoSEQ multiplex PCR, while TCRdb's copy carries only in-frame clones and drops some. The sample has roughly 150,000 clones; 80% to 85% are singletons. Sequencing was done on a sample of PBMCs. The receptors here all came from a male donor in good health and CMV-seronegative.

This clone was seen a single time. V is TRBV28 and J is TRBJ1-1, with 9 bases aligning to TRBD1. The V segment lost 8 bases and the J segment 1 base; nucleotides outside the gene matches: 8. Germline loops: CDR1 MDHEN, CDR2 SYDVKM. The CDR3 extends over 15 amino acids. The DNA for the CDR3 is TGTGCCAGCGCCCAAGGGGGACAGGGGAACACTGAAGCTTTCTTT. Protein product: CASAQGGQGNTEAFF.

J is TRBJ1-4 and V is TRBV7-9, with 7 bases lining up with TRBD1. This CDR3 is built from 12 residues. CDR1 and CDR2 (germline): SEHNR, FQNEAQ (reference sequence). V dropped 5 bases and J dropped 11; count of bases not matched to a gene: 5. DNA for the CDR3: TGTGCCAGCAGCCAAGACAGGGCTAAACTGTTTTTT. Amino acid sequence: CASSQDRAKLFF.

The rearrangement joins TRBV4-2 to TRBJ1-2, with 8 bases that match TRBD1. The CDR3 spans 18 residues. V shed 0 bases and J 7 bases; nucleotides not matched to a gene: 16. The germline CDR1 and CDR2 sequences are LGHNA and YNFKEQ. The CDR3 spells CASSQDWDSDRGPVGYTF. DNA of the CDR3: TGTGCCAGCAGCCAAGATTGGGATTCTGACAGGGGCCCCGTTGGCTACACCTTC.

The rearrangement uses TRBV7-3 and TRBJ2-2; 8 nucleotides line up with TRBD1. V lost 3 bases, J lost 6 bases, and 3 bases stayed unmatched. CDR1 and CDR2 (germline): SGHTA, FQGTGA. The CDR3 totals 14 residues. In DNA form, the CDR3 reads TGTGCCAGCAGCTTTGGGACAGGCCCCGGGGAGCTGTTTTTT. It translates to CASSFGTGPGELFF.

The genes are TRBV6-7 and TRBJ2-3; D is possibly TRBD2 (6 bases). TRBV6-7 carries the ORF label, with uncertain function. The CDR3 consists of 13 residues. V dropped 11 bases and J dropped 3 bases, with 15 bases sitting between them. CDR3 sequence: CAADSRETDTQYF. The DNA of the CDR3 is TGTGCCGCAGACAGTCGGGAGACAGATACGCAGTATTTT.

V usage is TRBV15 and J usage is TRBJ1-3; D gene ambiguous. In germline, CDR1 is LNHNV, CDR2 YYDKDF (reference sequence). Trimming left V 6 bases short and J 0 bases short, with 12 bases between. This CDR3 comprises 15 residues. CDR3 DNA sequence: TGTGCCACCAGTCCTCGACGGAGCTCTGGAAACACCATATATTTT. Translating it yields CATSPRRSSGNTIYF. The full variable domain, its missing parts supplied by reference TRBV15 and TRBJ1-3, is DAMVIQNPRYQVTQFGKPVTLSCSQTLNHNVMYWYQQKSSQAPKLLFHYYDKDFNNEADTPDNFQSRRPNTSFCFLDIRSPGLGDTAMYLCATSPRRSSGNTIYFGEGSWLTVV.

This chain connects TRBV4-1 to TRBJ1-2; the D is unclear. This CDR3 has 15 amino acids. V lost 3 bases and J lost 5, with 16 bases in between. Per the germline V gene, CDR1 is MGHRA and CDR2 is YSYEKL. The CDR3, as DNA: TGCGCCAGCAGCCACCCAGGCCTGGGCCAATATGGCTACACCTTC. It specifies CASSHPGLGQYGYTF.

CDR3 nucleotide sequence: TGTGCCAGCAGCTCCAATCCACGGCGGGCAGCTTTCTTT. As protein: CASSSNPRRAAFF. The V and J genes are TRBV7-3 and TRBJ1-1; D gene ambiguous. Per germline, CDR1 SGHTA and CDR2 FQGTGA. With 4 bases removed from V and 10 bases from J, the gap between germline ends came to 16 bases. The CDR3 is 13 amino acids.

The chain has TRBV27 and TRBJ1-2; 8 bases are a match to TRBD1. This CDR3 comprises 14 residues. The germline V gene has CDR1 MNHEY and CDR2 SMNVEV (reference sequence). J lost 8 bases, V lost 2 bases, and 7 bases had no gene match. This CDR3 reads CASSLQDRVHGYTF. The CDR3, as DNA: TGTGCCAGCAGTTTACAGGACAGGGTGCACGGCTACACCTTC.

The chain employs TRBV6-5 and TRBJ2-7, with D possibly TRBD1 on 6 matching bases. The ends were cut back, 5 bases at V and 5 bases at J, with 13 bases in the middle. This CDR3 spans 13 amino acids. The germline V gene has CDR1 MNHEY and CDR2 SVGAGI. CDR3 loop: CASSPSDSHEQYF. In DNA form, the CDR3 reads TGTGCCAGCAGTCCCTCGGACAGTCACGAGCAGTACTTC.

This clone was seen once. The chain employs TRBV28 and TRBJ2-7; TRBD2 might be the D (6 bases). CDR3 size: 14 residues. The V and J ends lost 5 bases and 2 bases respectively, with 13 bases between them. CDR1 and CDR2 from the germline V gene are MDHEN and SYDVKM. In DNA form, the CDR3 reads TGTGCCAGCAGTATACCCGGGAGAGCCTACGAGCAGTACTTC. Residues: CASSIPGRAYEQYF.

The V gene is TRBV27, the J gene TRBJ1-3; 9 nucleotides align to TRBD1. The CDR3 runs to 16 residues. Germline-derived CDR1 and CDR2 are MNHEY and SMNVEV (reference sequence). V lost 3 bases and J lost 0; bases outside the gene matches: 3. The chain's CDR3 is CASSLGQGFSGNTIYF. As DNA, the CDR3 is TGTGCCAGCAGTTTGGGACAGGGATTCTCTGGAAACACCATATATTTT.

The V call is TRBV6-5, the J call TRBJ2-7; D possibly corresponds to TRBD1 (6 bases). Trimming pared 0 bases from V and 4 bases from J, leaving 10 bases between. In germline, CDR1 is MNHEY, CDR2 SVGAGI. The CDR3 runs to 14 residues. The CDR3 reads CASSYSTGRYEQYF. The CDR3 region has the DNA TGTGCCAGCAGTTACTCAACAGGGCGGTACGAGCAGTACTTC.

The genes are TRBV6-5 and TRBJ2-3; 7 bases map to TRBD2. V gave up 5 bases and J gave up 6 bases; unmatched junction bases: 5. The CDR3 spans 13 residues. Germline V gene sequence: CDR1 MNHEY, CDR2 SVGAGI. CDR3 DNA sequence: TGTGCCAGCAGTGACGGGGGAGGGGATACGCAGTATTTT. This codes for CASSDGGGDTQYF.

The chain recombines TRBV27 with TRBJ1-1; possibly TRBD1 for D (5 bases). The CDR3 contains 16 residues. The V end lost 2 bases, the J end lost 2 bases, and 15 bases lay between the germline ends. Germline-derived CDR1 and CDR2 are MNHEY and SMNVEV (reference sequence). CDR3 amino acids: CASSLRRQSPNTEAFF. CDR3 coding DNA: TGTGCCAGCAGTTTACGCCGACAGAGCCCTAACACTGAAGCTTTCTTT.

CDR3 DNA: TGTGCCAGCAGTGAAGATGGACAGGCGAGCAATCAGCCCCAGCATTTT. Amino acids: CASSEDGQASNQPQHF. The chain joins TRBV2 to TRBJ1-5, with 7 positions matching TRBD1. Per germline, CDR1 SNHLY and CDR2 FYNNEI. The CDR3 spans 16 residues. The V segment lost 1 base and the J segment 1 base; nucleotides outside the gene matches: 4.

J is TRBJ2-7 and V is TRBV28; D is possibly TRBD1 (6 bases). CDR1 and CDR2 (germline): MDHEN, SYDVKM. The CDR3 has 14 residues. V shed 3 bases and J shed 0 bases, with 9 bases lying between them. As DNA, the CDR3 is TGTGCCAGCAGTTTCCGGGACAACTCCTACGAGCAGTACTTC. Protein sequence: CASSFRDNSYEQYF.

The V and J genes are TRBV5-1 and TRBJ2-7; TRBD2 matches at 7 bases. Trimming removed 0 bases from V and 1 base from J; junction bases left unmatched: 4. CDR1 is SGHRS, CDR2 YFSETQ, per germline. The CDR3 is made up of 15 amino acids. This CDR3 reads CASSLAGGWSYEQYF. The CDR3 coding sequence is TGCGCCAGCAGCTTGGCCGGGGGGTGGTCCTACGAGCAGTACTTC.

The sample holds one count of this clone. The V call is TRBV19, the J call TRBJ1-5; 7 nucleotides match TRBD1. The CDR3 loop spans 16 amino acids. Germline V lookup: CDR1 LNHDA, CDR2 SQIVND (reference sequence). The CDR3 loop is CASANRGRDGNQPQHF. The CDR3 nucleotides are TGTGCTTCGGCAAACAGGGGAAGGGACGGCAATCAGCCCCAGCATTTT.

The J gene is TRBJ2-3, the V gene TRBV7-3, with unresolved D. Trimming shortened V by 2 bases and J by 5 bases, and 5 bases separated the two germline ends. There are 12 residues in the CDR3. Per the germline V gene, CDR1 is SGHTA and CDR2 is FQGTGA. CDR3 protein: CASSLYGDTQYF. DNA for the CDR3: TGTGCCAGCAGCTTATACGGAGATACGCAGTATTTT.

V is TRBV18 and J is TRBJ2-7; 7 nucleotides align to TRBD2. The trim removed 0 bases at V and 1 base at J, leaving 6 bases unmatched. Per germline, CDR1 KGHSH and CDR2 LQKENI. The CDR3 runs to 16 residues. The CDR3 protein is CASSPPTGRSSYEQYF. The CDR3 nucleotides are TGTGCCAGCTCACCACCGACCGGGAGGTCTTCCTACGAGCAGTACTTC.

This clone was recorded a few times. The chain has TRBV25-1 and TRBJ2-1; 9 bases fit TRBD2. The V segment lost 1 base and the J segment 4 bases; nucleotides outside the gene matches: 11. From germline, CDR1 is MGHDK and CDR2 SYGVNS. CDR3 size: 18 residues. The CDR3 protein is CASSESTGSGGPYNEQFF. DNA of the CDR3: TGTGCCAGCAGTGAATCAACTGGGAGCGGGGGGCCTTACAATGAGCAGTTCTTC.

CDR3 sequence reads: CASSYSASYEQYF. The CDR3 DNA is TGTGCCAGCAGTTACTCGGCCAGCTACGAGCAGTACTTC. This chain joins TRBV6-5 and TRBJ2-7; unclear D gene. Germline V gene data show CDR1 as MNHEY and CDR2 as SVGAGI. Trimming shortened V by 0 bases and J by 3 bases, and 6 bases separated the two germline ends. The CDR3 has 13 amino acids.

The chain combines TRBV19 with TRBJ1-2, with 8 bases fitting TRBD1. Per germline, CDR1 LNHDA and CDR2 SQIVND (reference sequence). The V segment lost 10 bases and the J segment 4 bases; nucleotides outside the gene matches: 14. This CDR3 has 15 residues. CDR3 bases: TGTGCCATAAAGTCTACCGGGACAGGCCCCTATGGCTACACCTTC. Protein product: CAIKSTGTGPYGYTF.